Listed here are 23 T cell receptor beta chains from one sample, sequenced in a study of T cells in localized non-small cell lung cancer. The protocol was immunoSEQ multiplex PCR, while the TCRdb copy is restricted to in-frame clones and leaves out a portion. The sample contains 23,000 or so clones, approximately 83% of which appear only once. This sample comprised PBMCs, obtained before any cancer treatment. These receptors were collected from a man aged 40 to 70 with stage II lung adenocarcinoma.

CDR3 DNA: TGCGCCAGCAGCTTGAACGGACAGAACACTGAAGCTTTCTTT. The encoded protein is CASSLNGQNTEAFF. The chain links TRBV5-1 to TRBJ1-1; possibly TRBD1 for D (5 bases). This CDR3 spans 14 amino acids. Per the germline V gene, CDR1 is SGHRS and CDR2 is YFSETQ. V was trimmed by 1 base and J by 1 base, leaving 8 bases between them.

The chain joins TRBV10-3 to TRBJ2-5; D is unclear. The J call may be in error: the DNA end matches TRBJ2-7 better. Germline assignment: CDR1 ENHRY and CDR2 SYGVKD. This CDR3 is built from 15 residues. The CDR3: CAISELGGITYEQYF. CDR3 DNA: TGTGCCATCAGTGAGCTCGGCGGCATCACCTACGAGCAGTACTTC.

This clone was observed once. This sequence joins TRBV5-4 and TRBJ2-7, with 7 bases aligning to TRBD1. The germline CDR1 and CDR2 sequences are SGHNT and YYREEE (reference sequence). CDR3 size: 14 residues. The V gene end was trimmed by 4 bases and the J gene end by 1 base; junction bases not matched to a gene: 5. The DNA for the CDR3 is TGTGCCAGCAGCAGAGAGACAGGGTCCTACGAGCAGTACTTC. It translates to CASSRETGSYEQYF.

The rearrangement uses TRBV6-5 and TRBJ2-7; D may be TRBD2 (5 bases). Germline V gene sequence: CDR1 MNHEY, CDR2 SVGAGI. The ends were cut back, 9 bases at V and 1 base at J, with 19 bases in the middle. This CDR3 spans 15 amino acids. The CDR3 region is CASRSLAAGSYEQYF. The CDR3 DNA reads TGTGCCAGTAGGAGTCTAGCAGCAGGATCCTACGAGCAGTACTTC.

J is TRBJ2-7 and V is TRBV30, with 8 bases lining up with TRBD1. V lost 4 bases, J lost 11 bases, and 10 bases stayed unmatched. Germline CDR1 is GTSNPN and CDR2 is SVGIG (reference sequence). The CDR3 extends over 12 amino acids. CDR3 protein: CAWNSAGGAKYF. CDR3 nucleotide sequence: TGTGCCTGGAACTCGGCAGGGGGCGCGAAGTACTTC.

The chain uses TRBV11-3 and TRBJ2-5; TRBD2 agrees at 9 bases. The V and J ends lost 8 bases and 3 bases, in that order; junction bases with no gene match: 10. Looked up from germline, CDR1 is SGHNT and CDR2 is YENEEA. The CDR3 runs to 15 residues. In DNA, the CDR3 is TGTGCCAGCGGTGAAAGGCTAGCGGGAAAAGAGACCCAGTACTTC. It is translated as CASGERLAGKETQYF.

J is TRBJ2-1 and V is TRBV19; TRBD2 matches 12 bases. The CDR3 is 15 amino acids. Per the germline V gene, CDR1 is LNHDA and CDR2 is SQIVND (reference sequence). J lost 6 bases, V lost 5 bases, and 5 bases had no gene match. The CDR3 DNA reads as TGTGCCAGTAGTTCCCTGACTAGCGGGGGCAATGAGCAGTTCTTC. The encoded protein is CASSSLTSGGNEQFF.

The CDR3 sequence is CSGRTGYGYTF. CDR3 DNA sequence: TGCAGCGGGAGGACAGGCTATGGCTACACCTTC. The V gene is TRBV29-1, the J gene TRBJ1-2; 7 bases agree with TRBD1. The length of the CDR3 is 11 residues. Losses at the gene ends were 7 bases for V and 4 bases for J; bases not matched to a gene: 3. Germline CDR1 reads SQVTM; CDR2 reads ANQGSEA.

The V and J genes are TRBV7-9 and TRBJ2-1, with D tentatively TRBD2 (6 bases). V dropped 1 base and J dropped 6 bases, with 10 bases sitting between them. The CDR3 extends over 14 amino acids. Germline V gene lookup returns CDR1 SEHNR and CDR2 FQNEAQ (reference sequence). CDR3 sequence: CASSLVGGPNEQFF. CDR3 in DNA: TGTGCCAGCAGCTTAGTGGGGGGACCCAATGAGCAGTTCTTC. The complete variable domain, with remaining parts taken from reference TRBV7-9 and TRBJ2-1, reads DTGVSQNPRHKITKRGQNVTFRCDPISEHNRLYWYRQTLGQGPEFLTYFQNEAQLEKSRLLSDRFSAERPKGSFSTLEIQRTEQGDSAMYLCASSLVGGPNEQFFGPGTRLTVL.

V and J are TRBV10-3 and TRBJ2-5; a possible D gene is TRBD2 (7 bases). This CDR3 region has 13 residues. Germline V lookup: CDR1 ENHRY, CDR2 SYGVKD. The V gene lost 9 bases and the J gene lost 1 base, with 12 bases spanning the gap. CDR3 sequence (DNA): TGTGCCATGGGAGGGGGTGGCCAAGAGACCCAGTACTTC. Protein: CAMGGGGQETQYF.

This clone has a single count. A junction boundary mismatches the germline segment, possibly from a read error. V is TRBV19 and J is TRBJ2-3, with no clear D. Germline V gene data show CDR1 as LNHDA and CDR2 as SQIVND (reference sequence). The CDR3 covers 17 residues. The DNA for the CDR3 is TGTGCCAGTAGTATCATCCTCGGCCGTTCAGGCACAGATACGCGGTATTTT. This gives the protein CASSIILGRSGTDTRYF.

The chain employs TRBV5-1 and TRBJ2-5; D is possibly TRBD2 (6 bases). This CDR3 is built from 15 residues. Germline V CDR1 and CDR2: SGHRS, YFSETQ. V gave up 0 bases and J gave up 1 base, with 10 bases separating them. The CDR3 DNA follows: TGCGCCAGCAGCTTGGGAGGAGGGTCCCAAGAGACCCAGTACTTC. Protein: CASSLGGGSQETQYF.

This clone was picked up one time. V gene TRBV6-1 combines with J gene TRBJ1-5, with a tentative D call TRBD1 (6 bases). V dropped 6 bases and J dropped 7 bases, with 16 bases sitting between them. This CDR3 is built from 14 residues. Germline CDR1 MNHNS, CDR2 SASEGT. CDR3 sequence: CASSVGGDWQPQHF. The CDR3 DNA is TGTGCCAGCAGCGTAGGGGGGGATTGGCAGCCCCAGCATTTT.

This clone was seen a handful of times. V usage is TRBV4-1 and J usage is TRBJ1-2, with D perhaps TRBD1 (5 bases). Trimming shortened V by 0 bases and J by 6 bases, and 8 bases separated the two germline ends. Germline CDR1 MGHRA, CDR2 YSYEKL. The length of the CDR3 is 13 residues. This CDR3 is CASSQDGADGYTF. The CDR3 coding sequence is TGCGCCAGCAGCCAAGATGGGGCGGATGGCTACACCTTC.

The chain employs TRBV18 and TRBJ2-5; 8 positions agree with TRBD1. The CDR3 is 15 amino acids. The junction had 8 bases not matched to a gene; V was cut back by 6 bases and J by 2 bases. Germline loops: CDR1 KGHSH, CDR2 LQKENI. The CDR3 sequence is CASSDRGRPQETQYF. DNA for the CDR3: TGTGCCAGCTCCGACAGGGGACGACCTCAAGAGACCCAGTACTTC.

The gene calls are TRBV7-2 and TRBJ1-5, with D uncertain. Germline loops: CDR1 SGHTA, CDR2 FQGNSA. The V end was cut by 3 bases, the J end by 7 bases, with 10 bases between. This CDR3 spans 13 amino acids. The CDR3, as DNA: TGTGCCAGCAGCTTTCAGGACGGACAGCCCCAGCATTTT. It translates to CASSFQDGQPQHF.

CDR3 sequence reads: CAGLTGNGYTF. CDR3 nucleotide sequence: TGTGCCGGGCTCACAGGGAATGGCTACACCTTC. The rearrangement joins TRBV30 to TRBJ1-2, with a tentative D call TRBD1 (6 bases). This CDR3 has 11 residues. Germline-derived CDR1 and CDR2 are GTSNPN and SVGIG (reference sequence). Trimming took off 8 bases at V and 6 bases at J, with 13 bases between the two ends.

V and J are TRBV18 and TRBJ2-3, with 7 bases identical to TRBD2. V was pared by 6 bases and J by 4 bases, with 4 bases of the junction left unmatched. CDR1 KGHSH and CDR2 LQKENI come from the germline V gene. The CDR3 covers 13 residues. CDR3 coding DNA: TGTGCCAGCTCTACCCGGGGGGCAGATACGCAGTATTTT. It translates to CASSTRGADTQYF.

This chain links TRBV6-1 with TRBJ2-1, with D possibly being TRBD2 (6 bases). This CDR3 comprises 16 residues. V lost 2 bases and J lost 0, with 11 bases in between. In germline, CDR1 is MNHNS, CDR2 SASEGT. CDR3 in amino acids: CASSETGAASYNEQFF. In DNA form, the CDR3 reads TGTGCCAGCAGTGAAACGGGAGCGGCCTCCTACAATGAGCAGTTCTTC.

This rearrangement joins TRBV5-1 to TRBJ2-7; 8 nucleotides align to TRBD1. The CDR3 runs 13 residues. CDR1 is SGHRS and CDR2 is YFSETQ in the germline V gene. J lost 3 bases, V lost 4 bases, and 3 bases had no gene match. The CDR3 spells CASSETGGYEQYF. In DNA, the CDR3 is TGCGCCAGCAGCGAAACAGGGGGCTACGAGCAGTACTTC. The full variable domain, completed using reference TRBV5-1 and TRBJ2-7, is KAGVTQTPRYLIKTRGQQVTLSCSPISGHRSVSWYQQTPGQGLQFLFEYFSETQRNKGNFPGRFSGRQFSNSRSEMNVSTLELGDSALYLCASSETGGYEQYFGPGTRLTVT.

The gene calls are TRBV2 and TRBJ2-5; the D gene is possibly TRBD2 (5 bases). With 3 bases removed from V and 5 bases from J, the gap between germline ends came to 7 bases. The CDR3 consists of 12 residues. Germline V gene lookup returns CDR1 SNHLY and CDR2 FYNNEI. The CDR3 DNA is TGTGCCAGCAGTGATAGCGTGGAGACCCAGTACTTC. Residues: CASSDSVETQYF.

The V and J genes are TRBV5-1 and TRBJ2-5; D unresolved. CDR3 length equals 14 residues. Germline lookup yields CDR1 SGHRS and CDR2 YFSETQ. V was shortened by 6 bases and J by 0 bases, with 12 bases between the two germline ends. In nucleotides, the CDR3 is TGCGCCAGCAACTCCATGGGCCACCAAGAGACCCAGTACTTC. Translating it yields CASNSMGHQETQYF.

The chain joins TRBV5-1 to TRBJ2-3; 11 bases are shared with TRBD2. V trimming: 0 bases; J trimming: 1 base; junction bases outside the gene matches: 10. Germline values: CDR1 SGHRS, CDR2 YFSETQ. The CDR3 has 19 residues. CDR3 in DNA: TGCGCCAGCAGCTTGGGTTGGCTAGCGGGAGGCCGGGGCACAGATACGCAGTATTTT. Amino acid sequence: CASSLGWLAGGRGTDTQYF.